The 14 T cell receptor beta chains in this list originate from one sample, sequenced in a study of T-cell reconstitution after alpha-beta-depleted transplantation in children. The authors prepared the TCRbeta library with unique molecular identifiers. TCRdb recomputed calls from the PCR reads with MiXCR, one row per CDR3 protein. This sample has a few hundred thousand distinct CDR3 sequences; about 23% occur once, and the top ten carry about 2.6%. Sequenced here: PBMCs, sampled before TCRalphabeta/CD19-depleted stem cell transplant. These receptors came from a girl aged 2 to 9 with Fanconi anemia, due to receive a stem cell transplant.

The chain has TRBV5-5 and TRBJ2-2; TRBD2 matches 13 bases. CDR1 is SGHKS and CDR2 is YYEKEE in the germline V gene (reference sequence). The CDR3 sequence is 16 residues long. Trimming at V came to 4 bases and at J to 6 bases, leaving 6 bases not matched to a gene. The CDR3 region has the DNA TGTGCCAGCAGCCCTACTAGCGGGAGGGCCTCCGGGGAGCTGTTTTTT. Translation gives CASSPTSGRASGELFF.

The rearrangement uses TRBV12-3 or TRBV12-4 and TRBJ1-5, with 8 nucleotides matching TRBD1. The CDR3 consists of 14 residues. The junction had 4 bases not matched to a gene; V was cut back by 5 bases and J by 4 bases. CDR3 nucleotide sequence: TGTGCCAGCAGTAGGACAGGGCGTAATCAGCCCCAGCATTTT. Translating gives CASSRTGRNQPQHF.

This clonotype was counted a few times. The CDR3 DNA sequence: TGCAGCGTAGCGACAGGGGGATACGAGCAGTACTTC. This gives the protein CSVATGGYEQYF. This chain links TRBV29-1 with TRBJ2-7, with 9 nucleotides matching TRBD1. This CDR3 comprises 12 residues. Germline values: CDR1 SQVTM, CDR2 ANQGSEA. The V gene end was trimmed by 6 bases and the J gene end by 4 bases; junction bases not matched to a gene: 4.

This clonotype was found many times. The J gene is TRBJ2-7, the V gene TRBV7-2; possible D gene TRBD1, 5 bases. This CDR3 has 17 residues. V lost 5 bases, J lost 4 bases, and 24 bases lay in between. The germline V gene has CDR1 SGHTA and CDR2 FQGNSA. The CDR3 spells CASSRTGSGTGAYEQYF. The CDR3 DNA sequence: TGTGCCAGCAGCCGTACCGGGTCAGGAACAGGTGCTTACGAGCAGTACTTC.

The rearrangement uses TRBV12-3 or TRBV12-4 and TRBJ2-2; possibly TRBD1 for D (6 bases). This CDR3 is built from 14 residues. Trimming took off 6 bases at V and 3 bases at J, with 11 bases between the two ends. The chain's CDR3 is CASRLDSYTGELFF. The CDR3 nucleotides are TGTGCCAGCAGATTGGACAGTTACACCGGGGAGCTGTTTTTT.

This clonotype was counted many times. This chain links TRBV20-1 with TRBJ2-7; 7 nucleotides line up with TRBD2. After removal of 0 bases from V and 4 bases from J, the junction contained 6 bases not matched to a gene. The CDR3 extends over 14 amino acids. In germline, CDR1 is DFQATT, CDR2 SNEGSKA (reference sequence). CDR3 in DNA: TGCAGTGCTAGAGATACGGGACTAATTTACGAGCAGTACTTC. Translated: CSARDTGLIYEQYF.

The sample holds one count of this clonotype. The chain joins TRBV29-1 to TRBJ2-6, with D hard to call. The ends were cut back, 6 bases at V and 2 bases at J, with 11 bases in the middle. The CDR3 has 14 amino acids. The germline V gene has CDR1 SQVTM and CDR2 ANQGSEA. The CDR3 DNA follows: TGCAGCGTGGTGGCCCCCGCTGGGGCCAACGTCCTGACTTTC. Translated, it gives CSVVAPAGANVLTF.

In its sample, this clonotype was seen many times. The rearrangement joins TRBV29-1 to TRBJ1-2; D gene unclear. The V end was cut by 2 bases, the J end by 4 bases, with 8 bases between. Germline CDR1 and CDR2: SQVTM and ANQGSEA. The CDR3 runs to 12 residues. The DNA of the CDR3 is TGCAGCGTTGAACACAGCATCTATGGCTACACCTTC. It translates to CSVEHSIYGYTF.

V and J are TRBV12-3 or TRBV12-4 and TRBJ1-5, with TRBD1 matching over 7 bases. After removal of 3 bases from V and 0 bases from J, the junction contained 8 bases not matched to a gene. This CDR3 has 17 residues. The CDR3: CASSFRTGSYSNQPQHF. For the CDR3, the DNA is TGTGCCAGCAGTTTCAGGACAGGATCCTATAGCAATCAGCCCCAGCATTTT.

Many counts were recorded for this clonotype. V is TRBV20-1 and J is TRBJ2-2; possibly TRBD1 or TRBD2 for D (5 bases each). With 1 base removed from V and 8 bases from J, the gap between germline ends came to 20 bases. The germline V gene has CDR1 DFQATT and CDR2 SNEGSKA (reference sequence). The CDR3 is 16 amino acids. CDR3 in DNA: TGCAGTGCTAGAGGAAGGCGTCGGGACCAGACAGGGGAGCTGTTTTTT. It translates to CSARGRRRDQTGELFF.

This clonotype has at least ten counts. The chain carries TRBV5-1 and TRBJ2-2; TRBD2 agrees at 7 bases. J gave up 3 bases and V 2 bases, and 16 bases lay outside the gene matches. The CDR3 consists of 19 residues. The V gene's germline CDR1 is SGHRS and CDR2 YFSETQ. In DNA, the CDR3 is TGCGCCAGCAGCTTAGGCTCCCTAATGAGGGAGGGCCACACCGGGGAGCTGTTTTTT. It is translated as CASSLGSLMREGHTGELFF. The full variable domain, its missing parts supplied by reference TRBV5-1 and TRBJ2-2, is KAGVTQTPRYLIKTRGQQVTLSCSPISGHRSVSWYQQTPGQGLQFLFEYFSETQRNKGNFPGRFSGRQFSNSRSEMNVSTLELGDSALYLCASSLGSLMREGHTGELFFGEGSRLTVL.

This clonotype was counted a single time. The rearrangement links TRBV3-1 to TRBJ2-3; no clear D. The CDR3 totals 15 residues. The V and J ends lost 1 base and 2 bases respectively, with 10 bases between them. CDR1 LGHDT and CDR2 YNNKEL come from the germline V gene (reference sequence). The CDR3 nucleotides read TGTGCCAGCAGCCAAGGTGTCTCGTACACAGATACGCAGTATTTT. Translating gives CASSQGVSYTDTQYF.

This clonotype was found a few times. The chain couples TRBV7-2 to TRBJ1-6; no clear D. This CDR3 region has 15 residues. Germline values: CDR1 SGHTA, CDR2 FQGNSA. Trimming shortened V by 1 base and J by 8 bases, and 12 bases separated the two germline ends. CDR3 sequence reads: CASSLDMGSYSPLHF. CDR3 bases: TGTGCCAGCAGCTTAGATATGGGCAGTTATTCACCCCTCCACTTT.

The chain recombines TRBV4-2 with TRBJ2-3, with 7 nucleotides matching TRBD2. The CDR3 consists of 16 residues. V lost 1 base to trimming and J lost 2 bases; unmatched junction nucleotides: 6. Germline V gene lookup returns CDR1 LGHNA and CDR2 YNFKEQ. This CDR3 is CASSQGGLVATDTQYF. CDR3 in DNA: TGTGCCAGCAGCCAAGGTGGACTAGTGGCCACAGATACGCAGTATTTT.